One sample yielded the 10 T cell receptor beta chains listed below, sequenced in a study of CD8+ T cells in alopecia areata (dated by TCRdb to 2017 to 2018). Preparation of the library involved the immunoSEQ multiplex PCR assay. RNA was extracted from all samples and reverse transcribed into cDNA as template for TCR sequencing. Drawn from immuneACCESS, this table holds only the in-frame rearrangements with V and J called that TCRdb kept. Clones are partly lost; checked studies trace under half to an unresolved V gene and leave the rest unexplained. The table for this sample lists hundreds of thousands of clones; roughly 66% of them were counted only once. Roughly 1.2% of the sample belongs to the ten largest clones. What this sample's treatment or condition label stands for: oral pan-JAK inhibitor, 5-10 mg twice daily. The sample consisted of CD4+ T cells sorted from blood, taken at approximately week 44, from a patient treated with tofacitinib. The receptors here all came from a human donor with alopecia areata.

The chain couples TRBV29-1 to TRBJ1-1, with a tentative D call TRBD1 (5 bases). Trimming removed 3 bases at V and 0 bases at J, with 14 bases between. CDR3 length: 15 amino acids. CDR1 and CDR2 (germline): SQVTM, ANQGSEA. The CDR3 region is CSVETRQKMNTEAFF. CDR3 nucleotide sequence: TGCAGCGTTGAGACTCGACAGAAGATGAACACTGAAGCTTTCTTT.

This clone was counted a single time. The chain employs TRBV28 and TRBJ1-1, with D possibly being TRBD1 (5 bases). The V end lost 4 bases, the J end lost 11 bases, and 14 bases lay between the germline ends. The CDR3 spans 12 residues. CDR1 and CDR2 (germline): MDHEN, SYDVKM. CDR3 sequence: CASSSRGRLAFF. The CDR3, as DNA: TGTGCCAGCAGTTCGCGGGGGAGGTTGGCTTTCTTT.

This clone was seen only a few times. The CDR3 protein is CASSRDSPLHF. The CDR3 DNA reads as TGTGCCAGCAGTCGAGATTCACCCCTCCACTTT. The rearrangement joins TRBV2 to TRBJ1-6; D is unresolved. Germline CDR1 SNHLY, CDR2 FYNNEI. The CDR3 runs to 11 residues. V was clipped by 5 bases and J by 8 bases, with 4 bases between them.

The V and J genes are TRBV25-1 and TRBJ1-1; D gene ambiguous. CDR3 length equals 13 residues. The ends were cut back, 6 bases at V and 5 bases at J, with 13 bases in the middle. Germline-derived CDR1 and CDR2 are MGHDK and SYGVNS. The CDR3 DNA follows: TGTGCCAGCAGCCACGGGGTGGGTACTGAAGCTTTCTTT. This codes for CASSHGVGTEAFF.

V usage is TRBV5-4 and J usage is TRBJ1-4; 10 nucleotides agree with TRBD1. The V segment lost 3 bases and the J segment 5 bases; nucleotides outside the gene matches: 4. The CDR3 loop spans 15 amino acids. CDR1 is SGHNT and CDR2 is YYREEE in the germline V gene (reference sequence). The CDR3 protein is CASSWGTGENEKLFF. CDR3 DNA sequence: TGTGCCAGCAGCTGGGGGACAGGGGAAAATGAAAAACTGTTTTTT.

The sample holds a few counts of this clone. The chain carries TRBV2 and TRBJ2-1; possible D gene TRBD1, 5 bases. The CDR3 sequence is 14 residues long. Germline CDR1 reads SNHLY; CDR2 reads FYNNEI. V shed 2 bases and J shed 8 bases, with 13 bases lying between them. This CDR3 reads CASSETPRGDEQFF. The CDR3 DNA sequence: TGTGCCAGCAGTGAAACACCAAGGGGCGATGAGCAGTTCTTC.

This chain joins TRBV19 and TRBJ2-3; TRBD1 matches at 10 bases. Looked up from germline, CDR1 is LNHDA and CDR2 is SQIVND (reference sequence). This CDR3 is 15 amino acids long. After removal of 3 bases from V and 4 bases from J, the junction contained 4 bases not matched to a gene. The CDR3 loop reads CASSMWTGGPDTQYF. The CDR3 DNA follows: TGTGCCAGTAGTATGTGGACAGGGGGGCCAGATACGCAGTATTTT.

The CDR3 coding sequence is TGTGCCAGCAGCCAAGGGTGGGGGGCAGTGAATACGCAGTATTTT. This codes for CASSQGWGAVNTQYF. This chain connects TRBV14 to TRBJ2-3; tentatively, D is TRBD1 or TRBD2 (6 bases each). V lost 1 base, J lost 7 bases, and 15 bases lay in between. Looked up from germline, CDR1 is SGHDN and CDR2 is FVKESK. The CDR3 is 15 amino acids.

The chain carries TRBV30 and TRBJ1-1; D unresolved. Germline CDR1 and CDR2: GTSNPN and SVGIG (reference sequence). The CDR3 extends over 15 amino acids. The ends were cut back, 0 bases at V and 8 bases at J, with 19 bases in the middle. The CDR3 spells CAWSVMPAAPREAFF. For the CDR3, the DNA is TGTGCCTGGAGTGTCATGCCCGCCGCCCCGCGGGAAGCTTTCTTT.

This clone was counted between two and nine times. CDR3 amino acids: CASSRDRGQDQPQHF. DNA of the CDR3: TGTGCCAGCAGCCGGGACAGGGGGCAGGATCAGCCCCAGCATTTT. This rearrangement joins TRBV28 to TRBJ1-5, with TRBD1 matching 12 bases. CDR1 MDHEN and CDR2 SYDVKM come from the germline V gene. The CDR3 totals 15 residues. Losses at the gene ends were 6 bases for V and 5 bases for J; bases not matched to a gene: 5. The full variable domain, completed using reference TRBV28 and TRBJ1-5, is DVKVTQSSRYLVKRTGEKVFLECVQDMDHENMFWYRQDPGLGLRLIYFSYDVKMKEKGDIPEGYSVSREKKERFSLILESASTNQTSMYLCASSRDRGQDQPQHFGDGTRLSIL.